These T cell receptor beta chains were read from a single sample in a study of T cells in Graves' hyperthyroidism and ophthalmopathy. TCRdb re-derived calls from the multiplex PCR reads in MiXCR, one entry per CDR3 protein. The table has about 620,000 distinct CDR3 sequences, roughly 15% seen once. Sequencing was done on a sample of blood. These receptors all stem from a woman aged 25 to 45 with Graves' hyperthyroidism. The CDR3 runs from the conserved cysteine through the conserved F or W. Each record gives: clone size, D gene, J gene, CDR3 length, V gene, CDR3 protein, CDR3 DNA. D genes are given only for firm matches. The listing skips clone size in some rows; elsewhere it reads once, few, many or a size class.

NA	NA	TRBJ2-1	17	TRBV6-1	CASSEWSVISSYNEQFF	TGTGCCAGCAGTGAATGGTCCGTAATAAGCTCCTACAATGAGCAGTTCTTC
many	NA	TRBJ1-5	14	TRBV12-3/TRBV12-4	CASNLGGGNQPQHF	TGTGCCAGCAATTTGGGGGGCGGTAATCAGCCCCAGCATTTT
many	NA	TRBJ2-7	14	TRBV6-1	CASSEAGGSYEQYF	TGTGCCAGCAGTGAAGCCGGAGGCAGCTACGAGCAGTACTTC
many	TRBD2	TRBJ2-5	17	TRBV7-2	CASSPRVSGRAHQTQYF	TGTGCCAGCAGCCCTAGGGTTAGCGGGAGGGCCCACCAGACCCAGTACTTC
few	NA	TRBJ2-3	15	TRBV9	CASSADSGDTDTQYF	TGTGCCAGCAGCGCCGATAGCGGAGACACAGATACGCAGTATTTT
many	TRBD2	TRBJ2-2	15	TRBV13	CASSVGLPNTGELFF	TGTGCCAGCAGCGTGGGACTACCAAACACCGGGGAGCTGTTTTTT
many	NA	TRBJ2-2	16	TRBV5-1	CASSLGETGNTGELFF	TGCGCCAGCAGCTTGGGGGAGACAGGGAACACCGGGGAGCTGTTTTTT
few	TRBD2	TRBJ2-3	14	TRBV27	CASIEAGVPDTQYF	TGTGCCAGCATAGAAGCGGGAGTACCAGATACGCAGTATTTT
few	NA	TRBJ2-7	14	TRBV29-1	CSVEEVTSGQEQYF	TGCAGCGTTGAAGAGGTTACCTCGGGTCAGGAGCAGTACTTC
NA	NA	TRBJ1-3	13	TRBV30	CAWSSGFGNTIYF	TGTGCCTGGAGTTCAGGGTTTGGAAACACCATATATTTT
NA	NA	TRBJ1-2	14	TRBV11-3	CASSSGTWKQYPTF	TGTGCCAGCAGCTCCGGGACATGGAAGCAATATCCCACCTTC
NA	TRBD2	TRBJ2-3	16	TRBV3-1	CASSQDLAGVGDTQYF	TGTGCCAGCAGCCAAGACTTAGCGGGAGTGGGGGATACGCAGTATTTT
many	TRBD1	TRBJ1-4	15	TRBV3-1	CASSLTGAANEKLFF	TGTGCCAGCAGCCTTACAGGGGCGGCTAATGAAAAACTGTTTTTT
many	NA	TRBJ1-1	12	TRBV18	CASSPEAPEAFF	TGTGCCAGCTCACCGGAAGCCCCTGAAGCTTTCTTT
NA	TRBD2	TRBJ2-1	17	TRBV29-1	CSVEAGTSGSSYNEQFF	TGCAGCGTTGAAGCCGGGACTAGCGGTAGCTCCTACAATGAGCAGTTCTTC
NA	TRBD1	TRBJ2-7	14	TRBV29-1	CSVVRQGSTYEQYF	TGCAGCGTTGTCAGACAGGGGTCCACCTACGAGCAGTACTTC
NA	NA	TRBJ2-3	14	TRBV9	CASSGSQGGDTQYF	TGTGCCAGCAGCGGCTCCCAGGGGGGGGATACGCAGTATTTT
NA	NA	TRBJ2-5	14	TRBV7-2	CASSLTENQETQYF	TGTGCCAGCAGCTTGACAGAAAACCAAGAGACCCAGTACTTC
few	TRBD1	TRBJ2-7	14	TRBV5-1	CASKVGPGQGVQYF	TGCGCCAGCAAGGTCGGACCGGGACAGGGAGTGCAGTACTTC
NA	TRBD2	TRBJ2-1	15	TRBV20-1	CSATPGGTSYDEQFF	TGCAGTGCTACCCCGGGGGGGACTAGCTACGATGAGCAGTTCTTC
many	NA	TRBJ2-3	16	TRBV6-6	CASSYPNDGTTDTQYF	TGTGCCAGCAGTTACCCAAACGACGGGACCACAGATACGCAGTATTTT
many	NA	TRBJ2-2	11	TRBV29-1	CSGRDNGELFF	TGCAGCGGAAGGGACAACGGGGAGCTGTTTTTT
many	TRBD1	TRBJ2-7	14	TRBV5-1	CASSLAVTGGEQYF	TGCGCCAGCAGCTTGGCCGTGACAGGGGGAGAGCAGTACTTC
many	NA	TRBJ2-5	14	TRBV20-1	CSARRLAAGKTQYF	TGCAGTGCTAGACGGCTAGCTGCCGGAAAGACCCAGTACTTC
NA	NA	TRBJ1-2	12	TRBV7-9	CASSFRGEGYTF	TGTGCCAGCAGCTTTCGGGGAGAGGGCTACACCTTC
NA	NA	TRBJ1-6	13	TRBV4-2	CASSQDLESPLHF	TGTGCCAGCAGCCAAGATTTAGAATCACCCCTCCACTTT
NA	NA	TRBJ1-4	14	TRBV20-1	CSANRGSTNEKLFF	TGCAGTGCTAATCGGGGATCAACTAATGAAAAACTGTTTTTT
many	TRBD2	TRBJ2-1	16	TRBV28	CASSPPSGSGYNEQFF	TGTGCCAGCAGTCCTCCTAGCGGGAGTGGCTACAATGAGCAGTTCTTC
many	NA	TRBJ1-1	14	TRBV27	CASSSSLRDLEAFF	TGTGCCAGCAGTTCCTCACTCCGGGATCTTGAAGCTTTCTTT
NA	NA	TRBJ1-6	14	TRBV30	CAWSVVSTDSPLHF	TGTGCCTGGAGTGTTGTCTCCACCGACTCACCCCTCCACTTT
many	NA	TRBJ2-5	13	TRBV7-2	CASSLLGGETQYF	TGTGCCAGCAGTCTTCTAGGAGGAGAGACCCAGTACTTC
many	TRBD1	TRBJ1-6	14	TRBV20-1	CSATWTGGNSPLHF	TGCAGTGCTACCTGGACAGGCGGCAATTCACCCCTCCACTTT
many	NA	TRBJ2-5	15	TRBV27	CASSLSKGIQETQYF	TGTGCCAGCAGTTTATCGAAGGGGATCCAAGAGACCCAGTACTTC
many	TRBD1	TRBJ2-1	14	TRBV29-1	CSVGTGGRHNEQFF	TGCAGCGTTGGTACAGGGGGGAGGCACAATGAGCAGTTCTTC
few	TRBD1	TRBJ2-5	16	TRBV24-1	CATSDPYSAGGETQYF	TGTGCCACCAGTGATCCATATTCAGCAGGGGGAGAGACCCAGTACTTC
many	TRBD1	TRBJ2-1	16	TRBV30	CAWSSGDRVRADEQFF	TGTGCCTGGAGTTCCGGCGACAGGGTTCGCGCGGATGAGCAGTTCTTC
many	TRBD1	TRBJ1-1	14	TRBV20-1	CSAMGQLVNTEAFF	TGCAGTGCCATGGGACAGCTCGTGAACACTGAAGCTTTCTTT
few	TRBD2	TRBJ2-1	16	TRBV10-3	CAIRNGLAGTYNEQFF	TGTGCCATCAGGAACGGACTAGCGGGTACCTACAATGAGCAGTTCTTC
few	TRBD1	TRBJ1-2	14	TRBV6-5	CASSYTGTGDGYTF	TGTGCCAGCAGTTACACCGGGACAGGGGATGGCTACACCTTC
NA	TRBD1	TRBJ1-2	18	TRBV5-1	CASSLAPGTENPNYGYTF	TGCGCCAGCAGCTTGGCTCCCGGGACAGAAAACCCCAACTATGGCTACACCTTC
NA	TRBD2	TRBJ2-3	16	TRBV19	CASSIGAGANTDTQYF	TGTGCCAGTAGTATAGGAGCGGGAGCCAACACAGATACGCAGTATTTT
NA	NA	TRBJ1-5	14	TRBV4-1	CASSHWGRNQPQHF	TGCGCCAGCAGCCACTGGGGTCGTAATCAGCCCCAGCATTTT
many	NA	TRBJ2-7	15	TRBV4-1	CASSQDVGGGYEQYF	TGCGCCAGCAGCCAAGATGTTGGGGGAGGCTACGAGCAGTACTTC
many	NA	TRBJ1-4	12	TRBV6-1	CASSGNNEKLFF	TGTGCCAGCAGTGGAAACAATGAAAAACTGTTTTTT
NA	NA	TRBJ1-2	15	TRBV5-1	CASSLGGSSNYGYTF	TGCGCCAGCAGCCTGGGGGGCTCGAGCAACTATGGCTACACCTTC
NA	NA	TRBJ1-3	16	TRBV7-6	CASSLGLGGSGNTIYF	TGTGCCAGCAGCTTGGGCCTAGGGGGCTCTGGAAACACCATATATTTT
few	NA	TRBJ2-7	11	TRBV29-1	CSVDRGHEQYF	TGCAGCGTTGATAGGGGTCACGAGCAGTACTTC
many	NA	TRBJ1-4	13	TRBV4-2	CASSQEAGRKLFF	TGTGCCAGCAGCCAAGAGGCGGGAAGGAAACTGTTTTTT
many	NA	TRBJ2-7	13	TRBV18	CASSPGSVYEQYF	TGTGCCAGCTCACCAGGTTCGGTCTACGAGCAGTACTTC
few	NA	TRBJ1-1	13	TRBV6-5	CASSYAFPLLAFF	TGTGCCAGCAGTTACGCATTCCCCCTATTAGCTTTCTTT
many	TRBD1	TRBJ1-2	15	TRBV6-1	CASSPTTGRDYGYTF	TGTGCCAGCAGCCCTACGACAGGGAGAGACTATGGCTACACCTTC
many	TRBD1	TRBJ1-2	12	TRBV28	CASSQGAKGYTF	TGTGCCAGCAGTCAGGGGGCAAAAGGCTACACCTTC
NA	NA	TRBJ2-1	13	TRBV5-1	CASSLRGVDEQFF	TGCGCCAGCAGCTTGAGAGGGGTTGATGAGCAGTTCTTC